This record covers a single TCR beta chain. Relative to the germline gene, one junction end is altered; a read error may explain this. TCRdb's copy holds only in-frame clones and misses some; the assay was immunoSEQ multiplex PCR. This repertoire shows more than 25,000 clones, 75% to 90% found once; its top ten account for 6.8%. This record comes from a study of lymphopenia after photon versus proton radiotherapy. The CDR3 sequence is 13 residues long. Germline V gives CDR1 SGHTA, CDR2 FQGNSA. The V and J genes are TRBV7-2 and TRBJ1-4, with 8 bases matching TRBD1. This sample comprised peripheral blood, obtained from a patient treated with photon-based radiotherapy. The TCR sequence derives from a woman aged 45-60 years with pancreatic cancer. The CDR3 nucleotides read TGTGCTAGCACCAGGGGGCTGGGAGAAAAACTGTTTTTT. It encodes CASTRGLGEKLFF. Full variable domain (remainder filled in from reference TRBV7-2 and TRBJ1-4): GAGVSQSPSNKVTEKGKDVELRCDPISGHTALYWYRQSLGQGLEFLIYFQGNSAPDKSGLPSDRFSAERTGGSVSTLTIQRTQQEDSAVYLCASTRGLGEKLFFGSGTQLSVL.